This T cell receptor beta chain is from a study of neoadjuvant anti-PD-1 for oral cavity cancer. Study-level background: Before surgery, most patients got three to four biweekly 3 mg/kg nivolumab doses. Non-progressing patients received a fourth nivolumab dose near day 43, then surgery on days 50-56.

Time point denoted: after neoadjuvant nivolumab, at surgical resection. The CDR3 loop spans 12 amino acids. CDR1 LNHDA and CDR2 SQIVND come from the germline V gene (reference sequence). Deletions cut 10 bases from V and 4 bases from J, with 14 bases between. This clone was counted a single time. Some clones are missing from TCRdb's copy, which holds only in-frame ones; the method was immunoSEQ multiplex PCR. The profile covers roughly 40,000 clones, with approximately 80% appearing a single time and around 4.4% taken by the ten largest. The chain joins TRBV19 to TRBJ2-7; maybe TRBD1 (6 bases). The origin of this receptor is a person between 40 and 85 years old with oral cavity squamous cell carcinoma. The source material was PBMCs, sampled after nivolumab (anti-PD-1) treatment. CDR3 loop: CATQDRRYEQYF. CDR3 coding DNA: TGTGCCACCCAGGACAGAAGGTACGAGCAGTACTTC.